This TCR beta chain was identified in a study of OX40 agonist ivuxolimab in advanced cancers. Note on this clone: Its antigen is unidentified.

Study observations and caveats: Expanded peripheral T cells had an undetermined antigen specificity. Among T cells, CD8+ cells averaged more expanded clones than CD4+ cells.

Germline values: CDR1 SGHNT, CDR2 YENEEA. Trimming pared 6 bases from V and 7 bases from J, leaving 10 bases between. This CDR3 is 11 amino acids long. The protocol was immunoSEQ multiplex PCR, while the TCRdb copy is restricted to in-frame clones and leaves out a portion. In the table there are around 77,000 clones, roughly nine tenths of which are singletons. The chain joins TRBV11-3 to TRBJ2-7; D gene unclear. The TCR was taken from an adult with an advanced solid tumor such as melanoma, head and neck, liver or kidney cancer. The sequencing used CD4+ or CD8+ T cells sorted from blood, collected in a trial of the OX40 agonist ivuxolimab. DNA for the CDR3: TGTGCCAGCAGGGGATCCGGGGAGCAGTACTTC. Protein product: CASRGSGEQYF.